These 21 T cell receptor beta chains originate from one sample sequenced in a study of response to subunit inactivated influenza vaccine. A single record per CDR3 protein comes from TCRdb applying MiXCR to the RT-PCR reads. The table has roughly 670,000 distinct CDR3 sequences, approximately 14% seen once. The material was PBMCs from blood, obtained 14 days before vaccination. These receptors all stem from a man aged 45-60 years who received an inactivated influenza vaccine.

The chain has TRBV6-5 and TRBJ2-7; TRBD2 aligns across 9 bases. Losses at the gene ends were 0 bases for V and 4 bases for J; bases not matched to a gene: 10. From germline, CDR1 is MNHEY and CDR2 SVGAGI. This CDR3 spans 17 amino acids. The CDR3 loop reads CASSYSSRAGGQYEQYF. CDR3 coding DNA: TGTGCCAGCAGTTACTCGAGTAGGGCGGGGGGGCAGTACGAGCAGTACTTC.

This clonotype was observed a few times. The chain combines TRBV20-1 with TRBJ2-1; D tentatively reads TRBD1 or TRBD2 (6 bases each). This CDR3 comprises 14 residues. Trimming took 5 bases from V and 1 from J, leaving 12 bases between them. The germline CDR1 and CDR2 sequences are DFQATT and SNEGSKA (reference sequence). The CDR3 region is CSACKGGSYNEQFF. CDR3 nucleotide sequence: TGCAGTGCTTGTAAAGGGGGGTCCTACAATGAGCAGTTCTTC.

The chain employs TRBV2 and TRBJ2-4; D is uncertain. CDR1 SNHLY and CDR2 FYNNEI come from the germline V gene. The CDR3 runs 11 residues. V was clipped by 9 bases and J by 9 bases, with 12 bases between them. The CDR3 protein is CASYQTGIQYF. Here the CDR3 DNA reads TGTGCCAGTTATCAAACTGGCATTCAGTACTTC.

CDR3 nucleotide sequence: TGCAGTGCAACGACAGGGGGCCATACCTACAATGAGCAGTTCTTC. Encoded protein: CSATTGGHTYNEQFF. The V and J genes are TRBV20-1 and TRBJ2-1, with 10 nucleotides matching TRBD1. V gave up 6 bases and J gave up 2 bases; unmatched junction bases: 7. CDR3 size: 15 residues. Germline CDR1 reads DFQATT; CDR2 reads SNEGSKA (reference sequence).

This clonotype came up many times. The chain combines TRBV6-1 with TRBJ2-7; D is ambiguous. The CDR3 extends over 15 amino acids. Germline lookup yields CDR1 MNHNS and CDR2 SASEGT. V shed 5 bases and J shed 6 bases, with 20 bases lying between them. CDR3 nucleotides: TGTGCCAGCAGTACGCCGGCACAGTACGTCCGCGAGCAGTACTTC. Protein product: CASSTPAQYVREQYF.

This clonotype was seen many times. This chain joins TRBV29-1 and TRBJ1-2; TRBD1 matches 7 bases. The CDR3 covers 12 residues. J was trimmed by 8 bases and V by 7 bases; bases with no gene match: 10. CDR1 and CDR2 (germline): SQVTM, ANQGSEA. CDR3 sequence reads: CSAPEGAGGYTF. CDR3 bases: TGCAGCGCCCCCGAGGGGGCCGGGGGCTACACCTTC.

This clonotype came up a few times. The chain couples TRBV9 to TRBJ2-1, with D possibly matching TRBD2 (6 bases). Trimming cost V 1 base and J 9 bases, with 14 bases left between them. The CDR3 totals 14 residues. CDR1 is SGDLS, CDR2 YYNGEE, per germline. CDR3 sequence reads: CASSVTRGRSEQFF. DNA of the CDR3: TGTGCCAGCAGCGTAACACGTGGGAGGAGTGAGCAGTTCTTC.

This clonotype was counted between two and nine times. This chain's CDR3 is CASSIVTESYEQYF. For the CDR3, the DNA is TGTGCCAGTAGTATAGTAACAGAATCCTACGAGCAGTACTTC. The chain has TRBV19 and TRBJ2-7, with no clear D. The V end was cut by 1 base, the J end by 1 base, with 8 bases between. There are 14 residues in the CDR3. Germline-derived CDR1 and CDR2 are LNHDA and SQIVND (reference sequence).

The V gene is TRBV7-6, the J gene TRBJ2-5; D is unclear. Germline V gene data show CDR1 as SGHVS and CDR2 as FNYEAQ. Deletions cut 4 bases from V and 5 bases from J, with 11 bases between. The CDR3 contains 13 residues. The CDR3 sequence: CASSSRLLETQYF. The CDR3 DNA reads as TGTGCCAGCAGCTCTAGGCTGCTGGAGACCCAGTACTTC.

The chain recombines TRBV20-1 with TRBJ2-1; D assignment may be TRBD1 or TRBD2 (6 bases each). CDR3 length: 12 residues. Germline CDR1 DFQATT, CDR2 SNEGSKA (reference sequence). V was pared by 4 bases and J by 9 bases, with 13 bases between. The CDR3 reads CSAKRGQSEQFF. DNA for the CDR3: TGCAGTGCTAAACGGGGGCAGAGTGAGCAGTTCTTC.

This clonotype occurred many times. V usage is TRBV12-3 or TRBV12-4 and J usage is TRBJ1-4; D unclear. V gave up 3 bases and J gave up 7 bases, with 6 bases separating them. This CDR3 is built from 12 residues. CDR3 loop: CASSFVSEKLFF. The CDR3 DNA is TGTGCCAGCAGTTTTGTCAGTGAAAAACTGTTTTTT.

This sequence joins TRBV9 and TRBJ2-1, with D possibly TRBD2 on 6 matching bases. The CDR3 sequence is 15 residues long. Trimming took off 0 bases at V and 10 bases at J, with 17 bases between the two ends. Germline V gene sequence: CDR1 SGDLS, CDR2 YYNGEE. This chain's CDR3 is CASSVAGLPSDEQFF. The CDR3 DNA reads TGTGCCAGCAGCGTAGCGGGACTCCCATCCGACGAGCAGTTCTTC. Together with reference TRBV9 and TRBJ2-1, the CDR3 gives the full variable domain: DSGVTQTPKHLITATGQRVTLRCSPRSGDLSVYWYQQSLDQGLQFLIQYYNGEERAKGNILERFSAQQFPDLHSELNLSSLELGDSALYFCASSVAGLPSDEQFFGPGTRLTVL.

The chain couples TRBV7-2 to TRBJ2-1, with TRBD1 as a possible D gene (6 bases). The V end was cut by 5 bases, the J end by 9 bases, with 11 bases between. Germline CDR1 and CDR2: SGHTA and FQGNSA. The CDR3 consists of 12 residues. CDR3 in amino acids: CASSVTGTEQFF. The DNA of the CDR3 is TGTGCCAGCAGCGTCACAGGGACTGAGCAGTTCTTC. The variable domain in full, with the rest retrieved from reference TRBV7-2 and TRBJ2-1, is GAGVSQSPSNKVTEKGKDVELRCDPISGHTALYWYRQSLGQGLEFLIYFQGNSAPDKSGLPSDRFSAERTGGSVSTLTIQRTQQEDSAVYLCASSVTGTEQFFGPGTRLTVL.

This clonotype showed up just a few times. CDR3: CSATASGLRDEQYF. The CDR3 DNA is TGCAGTGCCACCGCTTCCGGGCTACGGGACGAGCAGTACTTC. The rearrangement links TRBV20-1 to TRBJ2-7; no reliable D call. The germline V gene has CDR1 DFQATT and CDR2 SNEGSKA (reference sequence). The CDR3 is 14 amino acids. Trimming stripped 6 bases from V and 5 bases from J, with 20 bases between.

This clonotype was counted many times. The rearrangement uses TRBV18 and TRBJ2-3; 12 nucleotides match TRBD1. Germline lookup yields CDR1 KGHSH and CDR2 LQKENI. The CDR3 runs 18 residues. Trimming removed 3 bases from V and 1 base from J; junction bases left unmatched: 8. The DNA of the CDR3 is TGTGCCAGCTCACCCACACCGGGACAGGGGGCCGGCACAGATACGCAGTATTTT. This gives the protein CASSPTPGQGAGTDTQYF.

In its sample, this clonotype was seen many times. The V gene is TRBV5-1, the J gene TRBJ2-7; TRBD2 matches 11 bases. V was clipped by 4 bases and J by 0 bases; unmatched bases: 3. The CDR3 sequence is 15 residues long. CDR1 and CDR2 from the germline V gene are SGHRS and YFSETQ. CDR3 nucleotides: TGCGCCAGCAGCCCGACTAGCGGGGTCTCCTACGAGCAGTACTTC. This sequence encodes CASSPTSGVSYEQYF.

This clonotype has ten or more counts. The chain recombines TRBV7-3 with TRBJ2-1, with 9 bases identical to TRBD1. Trimming removed 5 bases from V and 0 bases from J; junction bases left unmatched: 11. CDR1 is SGHTA and CDR2 is FQGTGA in the germline V gene. This CDR3 contains 18 residues. The DNA of the CDR3 is TGTGCCAGCAGCCTCGACAGGGGGTCCCTTGGCTCCTACAATGAGCAGTTCTTC. Its translation is CASSLDRGSLGSYNEQFF.

About this clonotype: At one of its ends the junction is not consistent with the germline gene, which may arise from a read error. The rearrangement uses TRBV25-1 and TRBJ2-7; D is unclear. The CDR3 has 11 amino acids. Germline values: CDR1 MGHDK, CDR2 SYGVNS. The CDR3 sequence: CASSEFSGWAF. CDR3 in DNA: TGTGCCAGCAGTGAATTTTCCGGCTGGGCGTTC.

The sample holds many counts of this clonotype. This chain joins TRBV3-1 and TRBJ2-7; D may be TRBD1 (6 bases). Germline-derived CDR1 and CDR2 are LGHDT and YNNKEL (reference sequence). The CDR3 covers 15 residues. With 4 bases removed from V and 0 bases from J, the gap between germline ends came to 13 bases. CDR3 in DNA: TGTGCCAGCAGCCCTTGGGGGCGGTCCTCCTACGAGCAGTACTTC. Protein product: CASSPWGRSSYEQYF.

This clonotype was counted a few times. V gene TRBV29-1 combines with J gene TRBJ2-7; 10 nucleotides match TRBD2. V was clipped by 4 bases and J by 3 bases; unmatched bases: 3. Germline V gives CDR1 SQVTM, CDR2 ANQGSEA. The CDR3 sequence is 13 residues long. In DNA form, the CDR3 reads TGCAGCGTTGTACCTAGCGGGAGCTACGAGCAGTACTTC. The encoded protein is CSVVPSGSYEQYF.

This clonotype was counted ten times or more. The V call is TRBV28, the J call TRBJ2-5, with TRBD2 as a possible D gene (5 bases). Trimming left V 6 bases short and J 4 bases short, with 24 bases between. Germline V gene lookup returns CDR1 MDHEN and CDR2 SYDVKM. The CDR3 loop spans 17 amino acids. The CDR3 region is CASSLSRSGSAGETQYF. The CDR3 DNA is TGTGCCAGCAGCCTGTCCAGGTCAGGATCCGCGGGAGAGACCCAGTACTTC.